Listed below are T cell receptor beta chains from one sample, sequenced in a study of early T cells in non-severe SARS-CoV-2 infection. TCRdb re-derived calls from the 5' RACE reads in MiXCR, one entry per CDR3 protein. The sample shows about 80,000 distinct CDR3 sequences, 9.5% to 15% of them seen only once. The sample consisted of whole blood, taken at baseline. The receptors originated from an adult who was a healthcare worker with PCR-confirmed SARS-CoV-2 infection or an uninfected control (not recorded which). The donor label of this sample is uncertain. Both conserved end residues are trimmed from each CDR3.

V	J	CDR3
TRBV20-1	TRBJ2-7	SARDITGDPYEQY
TRBV30	TRBJ2-2	AWVGGASTGELF
TRBV7-3	TRBJ1-6	ASSLDGSSYNSPLH
TRBV2	TRBJ2-7	ASNPREQVRQY
TRBV3-1	TRBJ2-7	ASSLPGQGYYEQY
TRBV5-6	TRBJ2-3	ASSLEGASDTQY
TRBV2	TRBJ2-3	ASKQDTQY
TRBV7-9	TRBJ2-7	ASSLDRGYDEQY
TRBV7-6	TRBJ2-5	ASSLGSGAETQY
TRBV11-1	TRBJ2-5	ASTQNRERQETQY
TRBV20-1	TRBJ2-2	SAFLSGSTGELF
TRBV20-1	TRBJ2-7	SAAGLNEEQY
TRBV10-1	TRBJ1-2	ATRMGLGPYGYT
TRBV6-4	TRBJ2-3	ASAPGLATTDTQY
TRBV29-1	TRBJ2-2	SVYRDTGELF
TRBV24-1	TRBJ2-2	ATSDYTGELF
TRBV20-1	TRBJ2-3	SARSWRLAGGRTADTQY
TRBV29-1	TRBJ2-1	SVSDEPYNEQF
TRBV4-1	TRBJ1-5	ASSQEGADQPQH
TRBV10-3	TRBJ2-1	AISARDSYNEQF
TRBV4-3	TRBJ2-7	ASSPGAGGYYEQY
TRBV4-1	TRBJ1-1	ASTNVGSTEAF
TRBV6-2/TRBV6-3	TRBJ1-2	ASSLQAYGYT
TRBV6-4	TRBJ2-1	ASSDSAGVPYNEQF
TRBV5-6	TRBJ2-4	ASSWGGAKNIQY
TRBV15	TRBJ2-1	ATAGTSGGPSYNEQF
TRBV27	TRBJ1-1	ASSLGGMGTEAF
TRBV5-1	TRBJ1-1	ASRSRENTEAF
TRBV20-1	TRBJ2-7	SARSGTSGYEQY
TRBV3-1	TRBJ1-5	ASGPRGNQPQH
TRBV12-3/TRBV12-4	TRBJ2-7	ASSIAGTDAY
TRBV12-3/TRBV12-4	TRBJ1-1	ASRGGEAF
TRBV20-1	TRBJ1-2	SASPGAGNYGYT
TRBV7-2	TRBJ2-5	ASSPNGYGGETQY
TRBV4-1	TRBJ2-7	ASSQEGTWVYEQY
TRBV18	TRBJ2-3	ASSSTGTDTQY
TRBV2	TRBJ1-1	ASSLGPGTEAF
TRBV29-1	TRBJ2-1	SVVAGGPNEQF
TRBV7-3	TRBJ1-1	ASSLEIWTEAF
TRBV7-2	TRBJ2-5	ASSLSGSTGQETQY
TRBV12-3/TRBV12-4	TRBJ2-7	ASSFSEVEQY
TRBV24-1	TRBJ2-6	ATSEGGGANVLT
TRBV5-1	TRBJ2-1	ASSLNSVVNEQF
TRBV18	TRBJ1-3	ASSPPGRGEEGNTIY
TRBV20-1	TRBJ1-1	SARDSDRGWDNTEAF